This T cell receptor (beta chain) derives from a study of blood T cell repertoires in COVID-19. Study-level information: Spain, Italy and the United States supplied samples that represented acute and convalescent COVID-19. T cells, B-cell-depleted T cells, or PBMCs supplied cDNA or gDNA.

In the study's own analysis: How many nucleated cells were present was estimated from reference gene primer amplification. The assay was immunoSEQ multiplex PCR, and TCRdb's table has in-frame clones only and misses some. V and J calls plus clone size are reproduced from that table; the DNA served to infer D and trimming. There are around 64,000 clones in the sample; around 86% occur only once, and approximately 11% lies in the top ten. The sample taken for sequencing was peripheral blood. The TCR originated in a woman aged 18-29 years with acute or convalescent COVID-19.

The CDR3 DNA reads as TGCGCCAGCAGGGAGGGGACAGTTGAGGTTGGCTACACCTTC. Protein: CASREGTVEVGYTF. The V call is TRBV5-1, the J call TRBJ1-2, with 7 bases identical to TRBD1. The V gene end was trimmed by 5 bases and the J gene end by 7 bases; junction bases not matched to a gene: 11. There are 14 residues in the CDR3. Germline CDR1 SGHRS, CDR2 YFSETQ.